This T cell receptor beta chain comes out of a study of blood T cells in healthy people across ages. Trimming cost V 0 bases and J 1 base; bases outside gene matches: 2. This CDR3 region has 15 residues. Germline V gene sequence: CDR1 MNHEY, CDR2 SMNVEV (reference sequence). This clonotype was counted between two and nine times. The antigen remains undetermined. Overall study findings and caveats: Diversity figures derived from one million T cells were judged to underestimate the true value. The donors' CMV status was not determined, possibly confounding changes in expanded clonotypes.

The draw of peripheral blood yielded ten milliliters from each donor. Isolation yielded PBMCs, at least 7 million per sample, in every case. Alongside a J-beta primer mix, a sample-barcoded 5' primer served in a second PCR lasting about 7 to 11 cycles. Each CDR3 protein gets one entry after TCRdb re-called the 5' RACE reads with MiXCR. The profile shows more than 900,000 distinct CDR3 sequences, approximately 25% of them singletons. The data were also submitted as part of a second study, on T cells of mothers and their children.

The receptor's source is a girl aged 2 to 9 in good health. This chain uses TRBV27 with TRBJ2-5; 7 bases match TRBD1. The sample comprised blood. The CDR3 sequence: CASSLSGDSQETQYF. The CDR3 DNA is TGTGCCAGCAGTTTATCGGGGGACAGCCAAGAGACCCAGTACTTC.